These 13 T cell receptor beta chains originate from one sample sequenced in a study of T cells after yellow fever vaccination. TCRdb reprocessed the 5' RACE reads with MiXCR, giving one entry per CDR3 protein. Of under 700,000 distinct CDR3 sequences detected, around 17% appear once; the ten largest clones hold 17%. Sequencing used PBMCs, obtained about 5 days after the first yellow fever vaccination. The receptors were gathered from a man aged 18 to 30 who received the YFV17D yellow fever vaccine.

At least ten counts were recorded for this clonotype. The chain is built from TRBV3-1 and TRBJ2-3, with TRBD2 matching 8 bases. CDR1 is LGHDT, CDR2 YNNKEL, per germline (reference sequence). V was clipped by 4 bases and J by 5 bases; unmatched bases: 8. The CDR3 is made up of 15 amino acids. CDR3 sequence reads: CASSRSPGGQDTQYF. In DNA form, the CDR3 reads TGTGCCAGCAGCCGGTCCCCGGGGGGGCAAGATACGCAGTATTTT.

With regard to this clonotype: A junction end diverges from the germline sequence, so it may reflect a read error. The chain joins TRBV3-1 to TRBJ2-5, with D possibly matching TRBD2 (7 bases). Germline loops: CDR1 LGHDT, CDR2 YNNKEL (reference sequence). The CDR3 has 15 amino acids. CDR3 sequence: CATSPIAGAWETQYF. CDR3 in DNA: TGTGCCACCAGCCCCATTGCGGGGGCTTGGGAGACCCAGTACTTC.

CDR3 sequence reads: CASSPGAGLNTEAFF. The CDR3, as DNA: TGCGCCAGCAGCCCGGGGGCAGGGCTGAACACTGAAGCTTTCTTT. The chain has TRBV4-1 and TRBJ1-1, with a weak D call TRBD1 (6 bases). Trimming removed 4 bases at V and 0 bases at J, with 12 bases between. From germline, CDR1 is MGHRA and CDR2 YSYEKL. The CDR3 length is 15 residues.

The chain has TRBV24-1 and TRBJ2-2; the D is unclear. Trimming stripped 10 bases from V and 2 bases from J, with 16 bases between. CDR3 length equals 15 residues. Germline CDR1 KGHDR, CDR2 SFDVKD. CDR3 nucleotide sequence: TGTGCCACTTCGGCCTCCACGATAAACACCGGGGAGCTGTTTTTT. Its translation: CATSASTINTGELFF.

This clonotype was observed a handful of times. This chain links TRBV28 with TRBJ2-7, with a possible D match to TRBD2 (5 bases). Trimming took 3 bases from V and 3 from J, leaving 12 bases between them. This CDR3 contains 14 residues. The germline CDR1 and CDR2 sequences are MDHEN and SYDVKM. CDR3 protein: CASSLGIDYYEQYV. The CDR3 coding sequence is TGTGCCAGCAGTTTGGGGATCGACTACTACGAGCAGTACGTC.

The CDR3 protein is CSARSDADTQYF. For the CDR3, the DNA is TGCAGTGCTAGGTCGGACGCAGATACGCAGTATTTT. This sequence joins TRBV20-1 and TRBJ2-3; D remains ambiguous. CDR1 is DFQATT, CDR2 SNEGSKA, per germline (reference sequence). There are 12 residues in the CDR3. Trimming cost V 3 bases and J 4 bases, with 8 bases left between them.

The J gene is TRBJ1-3, the V gene TRBV6-5; D not resolved. Germline CDR1 and CDR2: MNHEY and SVGAGI. The CDR3 sequence is 14 residues long. V was clipped by 3 bases and J by 0 bases, with 6 bases between them. This CDR3 reads CASSYLTSGNTIYF. The CDR3 region has the DNA TGTGCCAGCAGTTATTTGACCTCTGGAAACACCATATATTTT.

This chain uses TRBV19 with TRBJ1-2; tentative D call: TRBD1 (5 bases). From germline, CDR1 is LNHDA and CDR2 SQIVND (reference sequence). The CDR3 is made up of 15 amino acids. V lost 6 bases and J lost 4, with 18 bases in between. CDR3 DNA sequence: TGTGCCAGTAGATTATATCAGGCGGGACTCTATGGCTACACCTTC. Its translation is CASRLYQAGLYGYTF.

This clonotype was observed a handful of times. The V gene is TRBV7-2, the J gene TRBJ1-1; D may be TRBD1 (6 bases). Trimming removed 5 bases at V and 2 bases at J, with 15 bases between. From germline, CDR1 is SGHTA and CDR2 FQGNSA. This CDR3 has 15 residues. In nucleotides, the CDR3 is TGTGCCAGCAGCCAAGGACAGCTCCTAAACACTGAAGCTTTCTTT. As protein: CASSQGQLLNTEAFF. The whole variable domain, remainder taken from reference TRBV7-2 and TRBJ1-1, is GAGVSQSPSNKVTEKGKDVELRCDPISGHTALYWYRQSLGQGLEFLIYFQGNSAPDKSGLPSDRFSAERTGGSVSTLTIQRTQQEDSAVYLCASSQGQLLNTEAFFGQGTRLTVV.

This clonotype was observed a handful of times. The chain is built from TRBV5-1 and TRBJ1-4, with D possibly TRBD1 on 6 matching bases. Deletions cut 4 bases from V and 5 bases from J, with 15 bases between. The CDR3 is 15 amino acids. Germline V CDR1 and CDR2: SGHRS, YFSETQ. The CDR3 region is CASSNTDSTNEKLFF. CDR3 coding DNA: TGCGCCAGCAGCAACACGGACAGTACGAATGAAAAACTGTTTTTT.

This clonotype showed up just a few times. This chain uses TRBV29-1 with TRBJ1-1; D possibly corresponds to TRBD1 (6 bases). Per the germline V gene, CDR1 is SQVTM and CDR2 is ANQGSEA. CDR3 length: 13 amino acids. Between the trimmed V and J ends, which lost 7 bases and 5 bases, there was a span of 17 bases. The CDR3 nucleotides read TGCAGCGCAAGGGGGGGAGGAAAAACTGAAGCTTTCTTT. Amino acid sequence: CSARGGGKTEAFF.

This clonotype was counted between two and nine times. V and J are TRBV20-1 and TRBJ1-5; D is ambiguous. Germline-derived CDR1 and CDR2 are DFQATT and SNEGSKA (reference sequence). There are 15 residues in the CDR3. Trimming took off 0 bases at V and 4 bases at J, with 13 bases between the two ends. The CDR3 DNA reads as TGCAGTGCTAGAGATTTAGGGAGGATTAATCAGCCCCAGCATTTT. Amino acids: CSARDLGRINQPQHF.

V and J are TRBV20-1 and TRBJ2-5; TRBD2 might be the D (6 bases). CDR1 and CDR2 from the germline V gene are DFQATT and SNEGSKA (reference sequence). The V end lost 0 bases, the J end lost 3 bases, and 8 bases lay between the germline ends. CDR3 length: 13 residues. CDR3 nucleotides: TGCAGTGCTAGAGAATCTAGCGAAGAGACCCAGTACTTC. Its translation: CSARESSEETQYF.